This TCR beta chain was found in a study of human T cells and chemical hapten exposure. Study-level information: The patients were mostly female; they had alopecia areata, totalis or universalis.

Trimming cost V 7 bases and J 5 bases; bases outside gene matches: 5. The CDR3 contains 15 residues. Documented time point: patch test 2, 6 weeks after DPC sensitization. Treatment here: therapeutic diphenylcyclopropenone sensitization with weekly scalp DPC. Note on this clonotype: What it binds is unknown.

One entry per CDR3 protein, called by TCRdb with MiXCR from the RACE reads. The repertoire holds about 110,000 distinct CDR3 sequences, with 9% to 9.5% as singletons. Study-wide findings and caveats: Those TCRs sitting above 1 in 1000 frequency stayed the same with DPC sensitization.

The rearrangement links TRBV12-3 or TRBV12-4 to TRBJ2-4, with TRBD2 matching 13 bases. The sample in question was whole blood, obtained in connection with sensitization to the hapten diphenylcyclopropenone (DPC). The TCR originated in a woman aged 40 to 50 with alopecia areata. Some clones in this sample may be carry-over from other donors' samples. The CDR3 spells CASNIGLAGENIQYF. The CDR3 nucleotides read TGTGCCAGCAATATCGGACTAGCGGGGGAAAACATTCAGTACTTC.